One sample yielded the 30 T cell receptor beta chains listed below, sequenced in a study of blood T cell repertoires in COVID-19. Sequencing was performed with immunoSEQ multiplex PCR; in TCRdb, only in-frame clones are kept and a portion is missing. The sample shows just over 300,000 clones, 65% to 90% of them seen only once. The source material was PBMCs or T cells enriched from blood (not recorded which). The receptors come from a man aged 25 to 40 who had recovered from COVID-19.

This sequence joins TRBV9 and TRBJ1-1; D might be TRBD1 (6 bases). The germline V gene encodes CDR1 SGDLS and CDR2 YYNGEE. With 3 bases removed from V and 0 bases from J, the gap between germline ends came to 12 bases. This CDR3 is built from 15 residues. The CDR3 sequence is CASSANRDLNTEAFF. The CDR3 DNA reads as TGTGCCAGCAGCGCGAACAGGGACCTGAACACTGAAGCTTTCTTT.

The chain joins TRBV6-2 or TRBV6-3 to TRBJ2-2; D perhaps matches TRBD1 (6 bases). This CDR3 contains 13 residues. Germline V gene lookup returns CDR1 MNHEY and CDR2 SVGEGT. Trimming shortened V by 6 bases and J by 5 bases, and 10 bases separated the two germline ends. DNA of the CDR3: TGTGCCAGCAGCTCTACAGGGACCGGGGAGCTGTTTTTT. Translating gives CASSSTGTGELFF.

The chain couples TRBV13 to TRBJ1-2, with no clear D. Germline V gene data show CDR1 as PRHDT and CDR2 as FYEKMQ (reference sequence). The CDR3 covers 14 residues. V was pared by 6 bases and J by 7 bases, with 18 bases between. The DNA of the CDR3 is TGTGCCAGCAGGCCTTTGGGTATGGGAGTTGGCTACACCTTC. Translation gives CASRPLGMGVGYTF.

This chain connects TRBV10-1 to TRBJ2-2; D is perhaps TRBD1 (5 bases). Trimming cost V 6 bases and J 4 bases, with 6 bases left between them. Germline V gene data show CDR1 as WNHNN and CDR2 as SYGVQD (reference sequence). The CDR3 totals 12 residues. The CDR3 sequence is CASRDSTGELFF. CDR3 in DNA: TGCGCCAGCAGAGACAGCACCGGGGAGCTGTTTTTT.

The CDR3 nucleotides are TGCGCCAGCAAGATAGGGAGCGGCACCGGGGAGCTGTTTTTT. Translation: CASKIGSGTGELFF. This chain connects TRBV5-1 to TRBJ2-2; TRBD2 is a possible D gene (5 bases). Germline CDR1 SGHRS, CDR2 YFSETQ. CDR3 length: 14 residues. V dropped 6 bases and J dropped 4 bases, with 13 bases sitting between them.

This clone was seen only once. The V and J genes are TRBV19 and TRBJ2-7; 11 bases match TRBD1. The germline V gene encodes CDR1 LNHDA and CDR2 SQIVND (reference sequence). CDR3 length equals 16 residues. The V segment lost 6 bases and the J segment 5 bases; nucleotides outside the gene matches: 12. CDR3 DNA sequence: TGTGCCAGTAGACCAACCGCCGGGACAGGGGGAGACGAGCAGTACTTC. It codes for CASRPTAGTGGDEQYF.

This chain uses TRBV6-5 with TRBJ2-3; no definite D call. Germline V gene lookup returns CDR1 MNHEY and CDR2 SVGAGI. V was shortened by 3 bases and J by 0 bases, with 13 bases between the two germline ends. The CDR3 spans 16 residues. Here the CDR3 reads CASSYGTTPSTDTQYF. The CDR3 bases are TGTGCCAGCAGTTATGGAACTACACCTAGCACAGATACGCAGTATTTT.

This rearrangement joins TRBV11-2 to TRBJ1-1, with D possibly matching TRBD1 (5 bases). V lost 1 base and J lost 4, with 10 bases in between. The CDR3 is 14 residues long. CDR1 and CDR2 from the germline V gene are SGHAT and FQNNGV. In DNA, the CDR3 is TGTGCCAGCAGCTTAGGGGGCGCGGTCACTGAAGCTTTCTTT. Translation gives CASSLGGAVTEAFF.

CDR3 DNA sequence: TGTGCCAGCAGTCGAGGGAGTAGCACAGATACGCAGTATTTT. It is translated as CASSRGSSTDTQYF. This chain connects TRBV6-5 to TRBJ2-3; the D gene is possibly TRBD2 (5 bases). The germline V gene encodes CDR1 MNHEY and CDR2 SVGAGI. There are 14 residues in the CDR3. V was cut by 5 bases and J by 0 bases, with 9 bases left in between.

The chain uses TRBV5-6 and TRBJ1-5; D call uncertain. Trimming took off 0 bases at V and 0 bases at J, with 7 bases between the two ends. From germline, CDR1 is SGHDT and CDR2 YYEEEE. The CDR3 is made up of 15 amino acids. This chain's CDR3 is CASSLAGSSNQPQHF. The CDR3 DNA reads TGTGCCAGCAGCTTGGCAGGCAGTAGCAATCAGCCCCAGCATTTT. The variable domain in full, completed from reference TRBV5-6 and TRBJ1-5, reads DAGVTQSPTHLIKTRGQQVTLRCSPKSGHDTVSWYQQALGQGPQFIFQYYEEEERQRGNFPDRFSGHQFPNYSSELNVNALLLGDSALYLCASSLAGSSNQPQHFGDGTRLSIL.

This CDR3 reads CAISTGVGLGVNEQFF. CDR3 DNA: TGTGCCATCAGCACTGGGGTGGGACTAGGAGTCAATGAGCAGTTCTTC. The gene calls are TRBV10-3 and TRBJ2-1; 8 positions agree with TRBD2. The germline V gene has CDR1 ENHRY and CDR2 SYGVKD. The CDR3 runs to 16 residues. V was clipped by 6 bases and J by 6 bases; unmatched bases: 13.

J is TRBJ1-2 and V is TRBV6-6; the match to TRBD1 covers 7 bases. The CDR3 has 14 amino acids. With 0 bases clipped from V and 6 bases from J, the junction kept 4 bases outside the gene matches. Per the germline V gene, CDR1 is MNHNY and CDR2 is SVGAGI (reference sequence). In nucleotides, the CDR3 is TGTGCCAGCAGTTACTCGAAGGGGGCTGATGGCTACACCTTC. Translated, it gives CASSYSKGADGYTF.

The V call is TRBV6-5, the J call TRBJ2-3, with D maybe TRBD1 (5 bases). CDR1 is MNHEY and CDR2 is SVGAGI in the germline V gene. Trimming removed 2 bases at V and 0 bases at J, with 12 bases between. The CDR3 runs to 16 residues. The CDR3 nucleotides read TGTGCCAGCAGTTACGGCAGGGCACGGAGCACAGATACGCAGTATTTT. Protein sequence: CASSYGRARSTDTQYF.

The chain links TRBV2 to TRBJ2-7, with D perhaps TRBD2 (5 bases). Germline CDR1 SNHLY, CDR2 FYNNEI. This CDR3 region has 14 residues. Between the trimmed V and J ends, which lost 6 bases and 2 bases, there was a span of 14 bases. CDR3 DNA sequence: TGTGCCAGCAGCGCTAACGGGGTTGCCTACGAGCAGTACTTC. Translation: CASSANGVAYEQYF.

The chain links TRBV5-8 to TRBJ1-6; maybe TRBD1 (6 bases). The CDR3 has 12 residues. V gave up 6 bases and J gave up 8 bases, with 9 bases separating them. Germline CDR1 reads SGHTS; CDR2 reads YDEGEE. CDR3: CASTDRYSPLHF. In nucleotides, the CDR3 is TGTGCCAGCACGGACAGATATTCACCCCTCCACTTT.

This clone was seen more than once but under ten times. The V gene is TRBV24-1, the J gene TRBJ1-3, with unresolved D. The CDR3 consists of 13 residues. V gave up 10 bases and J gave up 2 bases, with 11 bases separating them. The V gene's germline CDR1 is KGHDR and CDR2 SFDVKD. The CDR3, as DNA: TGTGCCACAAGGGCCGGGGCTGGAAACACCATATATTTT. This translates into CATRAGAGNTIYF.

The chain recombines TRBV30 with TRBJ1-2; D unclear. V lost 0 bases to trimming and J lost 0 bases, with 14 bases between them. The CDR3 runs 16 residues. Germline V gene sequence: CDR1 GTSNPN, CDR2 SVGIG (reference sequence). Here the CDR3 DNA reads TGTGCCTGGAGTGTAAACAGAGCCTCGCCTAACTATGGCTACACCTTC. Translation gives CAWSVNRASPNYGYTF.

The J gene is TRBJ1-1, the V gene TRBV7-9; D is uncertain. V lost 5 bases, J lost 0 bases, and 10 bases lay in between. Germline CDR1 is SEHNR and CDR2 is FQNEAQ (reference sequence). The CDR3 extends over 14 amino acids. The CDR3 DNA is TGTGCCAGCAGCAAGACAATATTGAACACTGAAGCTTTCTTT. Translating gives CASSKTILNTEAFF.

This clone has only a few counts. The V and J genes are TRBV10-3 and TRBJ1-1, with 9 bases identical to TRBD1. The junction had 4 bases not matched to a gene; V was cut back by 8 bases and J by 3 bases. There are 13 residues in the CDR3. Per germline, CDR1 ENHRY and CDR2 SYGVKD. The CDR3 loop reads CAIGQGTDTEAFF. In DNA, the CDR3 is TGTGCCATCGGACAGGGGACCGACACTGAAGCTTTCTTT.

The chain carries TRBV5-8 and TRBJ1-1, with 7 bases identical to TRBD1. The CDR3 is 11 residues long. Losses at the gene ends were 2 bases for V and 14 bases for J; bases not matched to a gene: 6. The germline CDR1 and CDR2 sequences are SGHTS and YDEGEE. The CDR3 DNA reads TGTGCCAGCAGCTTTCGACAGGGAGGCTTCTTT. Amino acids: CASSFRQGGFF.

The genes are TRBV19 and TRBJ1-5; TRBD1 might be the D (5 bases). V was cut by 6 bases and J by 3 bases, with 12 bases left in between. Germline-derived CDR1 and CDR2 are LNHDA and SQIVND (reference sequence). The CDR3 has 14 residues. As DNA, the CDR3 is TGTGCCAGTAGCTTCGGGGGATACAATCAGCCCCAGCATTTT. Its protein is CASSFGGYNQPQHF.

CDR3 coding DNA: TGTGCCAGCAGTTCGCGACAGCATCAGCCCCAGCATTTT. Its protein is CASSSRQHQPQHF. The chain employs TRBV28 and TRBJ1-5; D is perhaps TRBD1 (5 bases). The germline V and J ends were trimmed by 4 bases and 5 bases, with 9 bases remaining between them. This CDR3 region has 13 residues. The germline V gene has CDR1 MDHEN and CDR2 SYDVKM. The variable domain in full, completed from reference TRBV28 and TRBJ1-5, reads DVKVTQSSRYLVKRTGEKVFLECVQDMDHENMFWYRQDPGLGLRLIYFSYDVKMKEKGDIPEGYSVSREKKERFSLILESASTNQTSMYLCASSSRQHQPQHFGDGTRLSIL.

The chain combines TRBV5-4 with TRBJ1-2; D is unresolved. V was cut by 3 bases and J by 5 bases, with 14 bases left in between. Germline assignment: CDR1 SGHNT and CDR2 YYREEE (reference sequence). The CDR3 spans 14 residues. CDR3 in amino acids: CASSYGAQIYGYTF. The DNA of the CDR3 is TGTGCCAGCAGCTATGGTGCACAGATATATGGCTACACCTTC.

This clone was picked up a small number of times. The chain uses TRBV27 and TRBJ1-1, with 10 bases lining up with TRBD1. Looked up from germline, CDR1 is MNHEY and CDR2 is SMNVEV (reference sequence). The CDR3 runs 14 residues. J was trimmed by 4 bases and V by 5 bases; bases with no gene match: 4. This chain's CDR3 is CASSIGQGVTEAFF. Here the CDR3 DNA reads TGTGCCAGCAGTATCGGACAGGGGGTCACTGAAGCTTTCTTT.

The chain combines TRBV14 with TRBJ2-3; 8 bases agree with TRBD1. The germline gives CDR1 SGHDN, CDR2 FVKESK. V was clipped by 4 bases and J by 5 bases; unmatched bases: 8. This CDR3 comprises 15 residues. The CDR3 region is CASSPYRGAGDTQYF. The CDR3 DNA follows: TGTGCCAGCAGCCCTTACAGGGGGGCGGGAGATACGCAGTATTTT.

V and J are TRBV4-1 and TRBJ2-1; 8 bases match TRBD2. The germline V gene encodes CDR1 MGHRA and CDR2 YSYEKL. This CDR3 region has 15 residues. V lost 3 bases, J lost 10 bases, and 11 bases stayed unmatched. CDR3 region: CASSQTSQGGGEQFF. The CDR3 coding sequence is TGCGCCAGCAGCCAGACCTCCCAGGGCGGGGGGGAGCAGTTCTTC.

The CDR3 nucleotides read TGTGCCAGCAGCTTACCGCCCGACAGATTGTTTACCTACGAGCAGTACTTC. This codes for CASSLPPDRLFTYEQYF. This rearrangement joins TRBV11-2 to TRBJ2-7; tentative D call: TRBD1 (5 bases). Trimming left V 2 bases short and J 2 bases short, with 19 bases between. Germline CDR1 and CDR2: SGHAT and FQNNGV. This CDR3 contains 17 residues.

This chain connects TRBV24-1 to TRBJ1-3; TRBD1 matches 10 bases. The CDR3 has 16 amino acids. V lost 7 bases and J lost 7; bases outside the gene matches: 12. The germline CDR1 and CDR2 sequences are KGHDR and SFDVKD. The CDR3: CATRKRDRGRRNTIYF. Here the CDR3 DNA reads TGTGCCACCAGGAAGCGCGACAGGGGGCGCAGGAACACCATATATTTT.

This clone was seen more than once but under ten times. The chain joins TRBV15 to TRBJ1-5, with 8 bases that match TRBD1. The length of the CDR3 is 14 residues. With V trimmed by 0 bases and J by 7 bases, 2 bases remained unmatched. Germline V gene sequence: CDR1 LNHNV, CDR2 YYDKDF (reference sequence). The CDR3 DNA reads as TGTGCCACCAGCAGAGAACAGGGGGACCAGCCCCAGCATTTT. It encodes CATSREQGDQPQHF. The complete variable domain, with remaining parts taken from reference TRBV15 and TRBJ1-5, reads DAMVIQNPRYQVTQFGKPVTLSCSQTLNHNVMYWYQQKSSQAPKLLFHYYDKDFNNEADTPDNFQSRRPNTSFCFLDIRSPGLGDTAMYLCATSREQGDQPQHFGDGTRLSIL.

J is TRBJ1-5 and V is TRBV19, with a possible D match to TRBD1 (5 bases). The length of the CDR3 is 15 residues. Germline V lookup: CDR1 LNHDA, CDR2 SQIVND (reference sequence). V was trimmed by 3 bases and J by 11 bases, leaving 20 bases between them. The CDR3 DNA reads as TGTGCCAGTAGTATGATCGGAGGGGCCGTTTTGTCCCAGCATTTT. This translates into CASSMIGGAVLSQHF. Supplemented by reference TRBV19 and TRBJ1-5, the full variable domain reads DGGITQSPKYLFRKEGQNVTLSCEQNLNHDAMYWYRQDPGQGLRLIYYSQIVNDFQKGDIAEGYSVSREKKESFPLTVTSAQKNPTAFYLCASSMIGGAVLSQHFGDGTRLSIL.